Listed below are T cell receptor beta chains from one sample, sequenced in a study of blood T cell repertoires in COVID-19. TCRdb's table, derived via immunoSEQ multiplex PCR, lists solely in-frame clones and lacks some. This table holds some 270,000 clones, approximately 88% found once. Sequencing used PBMCs or T cells enriched from blood (not recorded which). The receptors stem from a woman aged 40-49 years who had been exposed to COVID-19. CDR3s include the opening cysteine and the closing phenylalanine or tryptophan. A D gene is named only where the DNA matches it firmly. Rows give clone size only sometimes, using once, few, many, or a class for an expanded clone.

j_call	v_call	d_call	clone_size	cdr3_nt	cdr3_aa
TRBJ2-1	TRBV24-1	TRBD2	NA	TGTGCCACCAGTGAAAGCGGGGAAGTCAATGAGCAGTTCTTC	CATSESGEVNEQFF
TRBJ1-4	TRBV30	NA	NA	TGTGCCTGGAGTCCAGAAGTGAATGAAAAACTGTTTTTT	CAWSPEVNEKLFF
TRBJ1-1	TRBV5-1	NA	once	TGTGCCAGCAGCTTGACGGCCGACTCGAACACTGAAGCTTTCTTT	CASSLTADSNTEAFF
TRBJ2-5	TRBV11-2	TRBD2	NA	TGTGCCAGCAGCCCTCCGGGGGGGGTAGAGACCCAGTACTTC	CASSPPGGVETQYF
TRBJ2-3	TRBV19	TRBD2	NA	TGTGCCAGTAGTATATCCGTCCTAGCGGGGAACCCAGATACGCAGTATTTT	CASSISVLAGNPDTQYF
TRBJ1-1	TRBV12-3/TRBV12-4	NA	NA	TGTGCCAGCAGGTCAGATACCACTGAAGCTTTCTTT	CASRSDTTEAFF
TRBJ1-3	TRBV10-3	NA	NA	TGTGCCATCAGTGAGTCGAGGGCAGGGGAAGGAGGAAACACCATATATTTT	CAISESRAGEGGNTIYF
TRBJ1-6	TRBV18	TRBD1	few	TGTGCCACTCTTGGGACAGCAAATTCACCCCTCCACTTT	CATLGTANSPLHF
TRBJ2-1	TRBV5-6	TRBD2	NA	TGTGCCAGCAGCCAGGGACTAGCGGTTAGCTCCTACAATGAGCAGTTCTTC	CASSQGLAVSSYNEQFF
TRBJ1-5	TRBV30	NA	NA	TGTGCCTGGAGTGTTGCGGCGAATCAGCCCCAGCATTTT	CAWSVAANQPQHF
TRBJ1-3	TRBV15	TRBD1	NA	TGTGCCACCAGCAGAGATAGACAGGGTGTACACACCATATATTTT	CATSRDRQGVHTIYF
TRBJ1-1	TRBV12-3/TRBV12-4	TRBD1	NA	TGTGCCAGCAGAGAGGACAGGGGAGCTGAAGCTTTCTTT	CASREDRGAEAFF
TRBJ2-2	TRBV30	NA	NA	TGTGCCTGGAGTTTCACAGGGAAGGAGTCCGGGGAGCTGTTTTTT	CAWSFTGKESGELFF
TRBJ2-3	TRBV7-3	NA	NA	TGTGCCAGCAGCACTCCCCTGCGGGCTGATACGCAGTATTTT	CASSTPLRADTQYF
TRBJ1-2	TRBV2	NA	NA	TGTGCCAGCAGTAAGGACGGGAATTATGGCTACACCTTC	CASSKDGNYGYTF
TRBJ2-3	TRBV3-1/TRBV3-2	TRBD2	NA	TGTGCCAGCAGCTCCCGACTAGCGGGGGGCACAGATACGCAGTATTTT	CASSSRLAGGTDTQYF
TRBJ1-1	TRBV28	TRBD1	once	TGTGCCATCCGGACAGGGGGGTTTAACACTGAAGCTTTCTTT	CAIRTGGFNTEAFF
TRBJ1-6	TRBV28	TRBD1	NA	TGTGCCAGCAGTTTAGGGGGACAGGGGGTTTTATCACCCCTCCACTTT	CASSLGGQGVLSPLHF
TRBJ2-1	TRBV19	TRBD2	NA	TGTGCCAGTAGTACTAGCGGGAGTAGAGGAGGTGAGCAGTTCTTC	CASSTSGSRGGEQFF
TRBJ1-1	TRBV18	NA	NA	TGTGCCAGCTCACGGCACGAGGGCATGAACACTGAAGCTTTCTTT	CASSRHEGMNTEAFF
TRBJ1-2	TRBV14	NA	NA	TGTGCCAGCAGCCAAGAGCAGCGACCGGGGGGCTACACCTTC	CASSQEQRPGGYTF
TRBJ2-2	TRBV19	NA	NA	TGTGCCAGTAGTACGCTGGGGCGGGGGCTCCGACTGAACACCGGGGAGCTGTTTTTT	CASSTLGRGLRLNTGELFF
TRBJ2-3	TRBV7-2	TRBD2	NA	TGTGCCAGCAGCATCAAATGGGGGGGGGATACGCAGTATTTT	CASSIKWGGDTQYF
TRBJ2-1	TRBV27	TRBD2	once	TGTGCCAGCAGTTTATCGTCGACTAGCGGGCATGGACATGAGCAGTTCTTC	CASSLSSTSGHGHEQFF
TRBJ2-4	TRBV3-1/TRBV3-2	TRBD2	NA	TGTGCCAGCAGCCTAGGGGAGACTAGCGGCTTTCAGTACTTC	CASSLGETSGFQYF
TRBJ2-3	TRBV19	NA	NA	TGTGCCACAAAGCCGGGGGGCCGTACAGATACGCAGTATTTT	CATKPGGRTDTQYF
TRBJ2-1	TRBV7-8	TRBD2	NA	TGTGCCAGCAGCTTTGAGTTGGCTAGCGGGGCAAAGCAGTTCTTC	CASSFELASGAKQFF
TRBJ2-5	TRBV30	TRBD2	few	TGTGCCTGGAGTGGGACTAGCGGAGAGTACTGGGGGGAGACCCAGTACTTC	CAWSGTSGEYWGETQYF
TRBJ1-4	TRBV24-1	TRBD1	NA	TGTGCCACCAGTGATTCAGGACAGGATGATGAAAAACTGTTTTTT	CATSDSGQDDEKLFF
TRBJ1-5	TRBV5-1	TRBD1	NA	TGCGCCAGCAGCTTGTCTAATTTTTTTCGTTTCCCAGACAGGGAGGATCAGCCCCAGCATTTT	CASSLSNFFRFPDREDQPQHF
TRBJ1-2	TRBV7-2	TRBD1	NA	TGTGCCAGCAGCCCCCCCGGACAGGGCTATGGCTACACCTTC	CASSPPGQGYGYTF
TRBJ2-1	TRBV28	TRBD1	NA	TGTGCCAGCAGTCCCTCCGACAGGGTCAGGAAAGGGTTCTTC	CASSPSDRVRKGFF
TRBJ1-6	TRBV19	NA	NA	TGTGCCAGTAGTATACAGGGATCTAGCTCCTATAATTCACCCCTCCACTTT	CASSIQGSSSYNSPLHF
TRBJ2-1	TRBV4-3	TRBD2	NA	TGCGCCAGCAGCCAAGCCCCCCTAGCGGGAGGGCGGTCCTACAATGAGCAGTTCTTC	CASSQAPLAGGRSYNEQFF
TRBJ1-1	TRBV7-9	NA	NA	TGTGCCAGCAGCTTACCCCGGTTGGGAGGCACTGAAGCTTTCTTT	CASSLPRLGGTEAFF
TRBJ2-1	TRBV19	TRBD1	NA	TGTGCCACAGGGGACAGGGAGGATGAGCAGTTCTTC	CATGDREDEQFF
TRBJ1-1	TRBV28	TRBD1	NA	TGTGCCAGCAACCTTTTCCAGGGGGCGGAAGCTTTCTTT	CASNLFQGAEAFF
TRBJ2-1	TRBV5-5	TRBD1	NA	TGTGCCAGCAGCTTGGAACAGGGGGCGCACAATGAGCAGTTCTTC	CASSLEQGAHNEQFF
TRBJ1-4	TRBV5-1	NA	once	TGCGCCAGCAGCCGTGGGCCCGCAACTAATGAAAAACTGTTTTTT	CASSRGPATNEKLFF
TRBJ2-5	TRBV7-2	TRBD2	NA	TGTGCCAGCAGCTTCCGCGCCCAAAATAGCGGGGGGCAAGAGACCCAGTACTTC	CASSFRAQNSGGQETQYF
TRBJ1-5	TRBV19	NA	few	TGTGCCAGTAGTGACAGGTATTATAGCAATCAGCCCCAGCATTTT	CASSDRYYSNQPQHF
TRBJ1-2	TRBV4-2	TRBD1	NA	TGTGCCAGCAGCCACGACCTCGGACAGGAGTGGATCTACACCTTC	CASSHDLGQEWIYTF
TRBJ1-2	TRBV7-2	NA	NA	TGTGCCAGCAGCTTAGGCGCCAGAGGGCAGGCTAACTATGGCTACACCTTC	CASSLGARGQANYGYTF